One sample yielded the 30 T cell receptor beta chains listed below, sequenced in a study of shared clonotypes between healthy human individuals. TCRdb keeps only in-frame clones here, not all; method: immunoSEQ multiplex PCR. The sample gives roughly 810,000 clones, about 97% of which show up once; about 0.21% is in the top ten. Naivety among CD8 cells was defined by CD45RO negativity and positive CCR7 selection, thereby excluding terminally differentiated effector memory CD45RA+ cells. Sequencing was performed on naive CD8+ T cells sorted from blood. The receptors were gathered from a man aged 30 to 39 in good health.

In this sample, this clone turned up once. The rearrangement uses TRBV6-6 and TRBJ1-4, with a weak D call TRBD1 (6 bases). The CDR3 contains 14 residues. Germline V gene lookup returns CDR1 MNHNY and CDR2 SVGAGI (reference sequence). The germline V and J ends were trimmed by 5 bases and 6 bases, with 13 bases remaining between them. The CDR3 nucleotides read TGTGCCAGCAGTCCGACGGGGGCTTATGAAAAACTGTTTTTT. As protein: CASSPTGAYEKLFF.

This chain links TRBV6-6 with TRBJ2-1, with a possible D match to TRBD1 (6 bases). Between the trimmed V and J ends, which lost 10 bases and 8 bases, there was a span of 15 bases. Germline-derived CDR1 and CDR2 are MNHNY and SVGAGI (reference sequence). The CDR3 has 12 amino acids. CDR3 region: CANLIEGDEQFF. For the CDR3, the DNA is TGTGCCAACCTTATCGAGGGGGATGAGCAGTTCTTC.

The chain is built from TRBV4-1 and TRBJ2-1; D ambiguous. V gave up 6 bases and J gave up 8 bases, with 14 bases separating them. Germline V CDR1 and CDR2: MGHRA, YSYEKL. The CDR3 has 13 residues. This CDR3 is CASSQMGIDEQFF. As DNA, the CDR3 is TGCGCCAGCAGTCAGATGGGTATCGATGAGCAGTTCTTC.

The chain combines TRBV27 with TRBJ2-7, with D possibly being TRBD2 (6 bases). V dropped 0 bases and J dropped 3 bases, with 9 bases sitting between them. Germline V gene data show CDR1 as MNHEY and CDR2 as SMNVEV (reference sequence). The CDR3 is 14 residues long. Here the CDR3 DNA reads TGTGCCAGCAGTTTATCTATCGGGGGCTACGAGCAGTACTTC. Its translation is CASSLSIGGYEQYF.

The gene calls are TRBV5-6 and TRBJ2-1, with a weak D call TRBD2 (6 bases). V shed 0 bases and J shed 2 bases, with 9 bases lying between them. The CDR3 runs to 15 residues. The germline V gene encodes CDR1 SGHDT and CDR2 YYEEEE. CDR3 bases: TGTGCCAGCAGCTTGGTCGGAGGGGCCTACAATGAGCAGTTCTTC. It translates to CASSLVGGAYNEQFF.

This clone was seen once. The rearrangement joins TRBV7-9 to TRBJ2-7; 9 positions match TRBD2. Trimming at V came to 5 bases and at J to 5 bases, leaving 13 bases not matched to a gene. The CDR3 length is 16 residues. Per germline, CDR1 SEHNR and CDR2 FQNEAQ (reference sequence). The CDR3 spells CASSTALAGHDNEQYF. In DNA form, the CDR3 reads TGTGCCAGCAGCACCGCACTAGCGGGTCACGACAACGAGCAGTACTTC.

Note on this clone: At the DNA level, this CDR3 is encoded by other sequences in the same sample as well. This sequence joins TRBV20-1 and TRBJ2-7; D possibly corresponds to TRBD1 (5 bases). The CDR3 is 11 amino acids. With 3 bases removed from V and 4 bases from J, the gap between germline ends came to 7 bases. The germline V gene encodes CDR1 DFQATT and CDR2 SNEGSKA (reference sequence). For the CDR3, the DNA is TGCAGTGCTAGCGACAGTTACGAGCAGTACTTC. This codes for CSASDSYEQYF.

The chain links TRBV7-2 to TRBJ2-3; D unresolved. Germline CDR1 SGHTA, CDR2 FQGNSA. The CDR3 length is 14 residues. The V end was cut by 7 bases, the J end by 2 bases, with 13 bases between. CDR3 amino acids: CASTPLGPTDTQYF. CDR3 nucleotides: TGTGCCAGCACCCCTCTAGGTCCCACAGATACGCAGTATTTT.

V gene TRBV11-2 combines with J gene TRBJ2-7; D call uncertain. V lost 6 bases and J 5 bases, leaving 11 bases between the germline ends. Germline-derived CDR1 and CDR2 are SGHAT and FQNNGV. This CDR3 region has 12 residues. The CDR3 reads CASSSLRNEQYF. DNA for the CDR3: TGTGCCAGCAGTTCCCTGCGAAACGAGCAGTACTTC. Full variable domain (remainder filled in from reference TRBV11-2 and TRBJ2-7): EAGVAQSPRYKIIEKRQSVAFWCNPISGHATLYWYQQILGQGPKLLIQFQNNGVVDDSQLPKDRFSAERLKGVDSTLKIQPAKLEDSAVYLCASSSLRNEQYFGPGTRLTVT.

The genes are TRBV11-2 and TRBJ1-1; no clear D. This CDR3 region has 15 residues. The V and J ends lost 5 bases and 0 bases respectively, with 13 bases between them. Germline loops: CDR1 SGHAT, CDR2 FQNNGV. The CDR3 loop reads CASSPAPGMNTEAFF. The CDR3 DNA is TGTGCCAGCAGCCCCGCCCCGGGGATGAACACTGAAGCTTTCTTT.

The gene calls are TRBV28 and TRBJ1-5; D ambiguous. CDR1 is MDHEN and CDR2 is SYDVKM in the germline V gene. CDR3 length: 15 residues. Trimming cost V 5 bases and J 3 bases, with 14 bases left between them. CDR3 region: CASSAELRANQPQHF. The CDR3, as DNA: TGTGCCAGCAGTGCAGAGCTGAGGGCCAATCAGCCCCAGCATTTT.

The rearrangement uses TRBV7-8 and TRBJ2-5; D is possibly TRBD2 (5 bases). Matching the DNA end better, TRBJ2-7 makes the J call doubtful. Germline CDR1 reads SGHVS; CDR2 reads FQNEAQ. There are 14 residues in the CDR3. Written as DNA, the CDR3 is TGTGCCAGCAGCTTACAGCGAGGGACCTACGAGCAGTACTTC. Its translation: CASSLQRGTYEQYF.

The J gene is TRBJ2-7, the V gene TRBV5-1, with D tentatively TRBD2 (6 bases). The CDR3 runs 15 residues. Between the trimmed V and J ends, which lost 0 bases and 4 bases, there was a span of 14 bases. Germline V gene lookup returns CDR1 SGHRS and CDR2 YFSETQ. CDR3 sequence: CASSLESSARYEQYF. The CDR3 region has the DNA TGCGCCAGCAGCTTGGAGTCTAGCGCTCGTTACGAGCAGTACTTC.

The J gene is TRBJ1-2, the V gene TRBV7-3; D ambiguous. The CDR3 is 14 amino acids. Germline CDR1 reads SGHTA; CDR2 reads FQGTGA. Trimming cost V 5 bases and J 6 bases, with 16 bases left between them. CDR3 loop: CASSPTPLTDGYTF. CDR3 DNA: TGTGCCAGCAGCCCTACCCCCCTGACCGATGGCTACACCTTC.

The chain joins TRBV7-9 to TRBJ2-2, with D perhaps matching TRBD2 (6 bases). V was cut by 8 bases and J by 2 bases, with 9 bases left in between. Germline V gives CDR1 SEHNR, CDR2 FQNEAQ (reference sequence). The CDR3 has 13 amino acids. CDR3 DNA: TGTGCCAGCTTAGCGGCCAACACCGGGGAGCTGTTTTTT. Translation gives CASLAANTGELFF. Drawing the rest from reference TRBV7-9 and TRBJ2-2, the complete variable domain is DTGVSQNPRHKITKRGQNVTFRCDPISEHNRLYWYRQTLGQGPEFLTYFQNEAQLEKSRLLSDRFSAERPKGSFSTLEIQRTEQGDSAMYLCASLAANTGELFFGEGSRLTVL.

This clone was counted once. This rearrangement joins TRBV30 to TRBJ2-7, with D maybe TRBD1 (6 bases). The CDR3 spans 14 residues. CDR1 and CDR2 from the germline V gene are GTSNPN and SVGIG (reference sequence). V lost 1 base, J lost 6 bases, and 16 bases lay in between. Written as DNA, the CDR3 is TGTGCCTGGAGTGGGGCCCAGGGGTATGGCGAGCAGTACTTC. Amino acid sequence: CAWSGAQGYGEQYF.

The chain uses TRBV27 and TRBJ2-7, with 7 bases fitting TRBD1. There are 17 residues in the CDR3. V was pared by 3 bases and J by 5 bases, with 16 bases of the junction left unmatched. The germline gives CDR1 MNHEY, CDR2 SMNVEV (reference sequence). CDR3 nucleotide sequence: TGTGCCAGCAGTTTTTTGCGAACCGGGACAGTGGAAGACGAGCAGTACTTC. Protein product: CASSFLRTGTVEDEQYF.

In the case of this clone: Within the sample, other DNA sequences also encode this same CDR3. The chain has TRBV27 and TRBJ1-5; D unclear. The CDR3 is 15 amino acids. Germline V lookup: CDR1 MNHEY, CDR2 SMNVEV (reference sequence). Trimming stripped 3 bases from V and 0 bases from J, with 9 bases between. For the CDR3, the DNA is TGTGCCAGCAGTTTTACGGGGTATAGCAATCAGCCCCAGCATTTT. Residues: CASSFTGYSNQPQHF.

V is TRBV4-3 and J is TRBJ2-2, with D perhaps assigned TRBD1 or TRBD2 (5 bases each). There are 14 residues in the CDR3. V lost 6 bases, J lost 3 bases, and 11 bases lay in between. Germline CDR1 and CDR2: LGHNA and YSLEER. The CDR3 DNA sequence: TGCGCCAGCAGAACCGGGACCTACACCGGGGAGCTGTTTTTT. It specifies CASRTGTYTGELFF.

The V call is TRBV5-1, the J call TRBJ1-1; a weak D match, TRBD1 (6 bases). Germline V gene data show CDR1 as SGHRS and CDR2 as YFSETQ. The CDR3 covers 13 residues. Trimming cost V 3 bases and J 7 bases, with 13 bases left between them. The CDR3 DNA reads as TGCGCCAGCAGCTGGGAACAGGGCTATGAAGCTTTCTTT. This gives the protein CASSWEQGYEAFF.

This sequence joins TRBV7-9 and TRBJ2-3; D is ambiguous. Germline loops: CDR1 SEHNR, CDR2 FQNEAQ (reference sequence). This CDR3 is 14 amino acids long. Trimming cost V 1 base and J 4 bases, with 9 bases left between them. Here the CDR3 reads CASSLVRSPDTQYF. Here the CDR3 DNA reads TGTGCCAGCAGCTTAGTGAGGTCTCCAGATACGCAGTATTTT.

The gene calls are TRBV7-9 and TRBJ2-1; 10 bases fit TRBD2. Germline V gene data show CDR1 as SEHNR and CDR2 as FQNEAQ (reference sequence). The CDR3 sequence is 14 residues long. The V gene end was trimmed by 8 bases and the J gene end by 5 bases; junction bases not matched to a gene: 6. As DNA, the CDR3 is TGTGCCAGCCAAGCGGGAGGGATGAACAATGAGCAGTTCTTC. Amino acids: CASQAGGMNNEQFF.

The CDR3: CASSTPRGGKGSSYNEQFF. CDR3 coding DNA: TGTGCCAGCAGCACCCCCAGGGGCGGAAAGGGGAGCTCCTACAATGAGCAGTTCTTC. V usage is TRBV7-8 and J usage is TRBJ2-1; weak D call: TRBD1 (6 bases). Germline CDR1 reads SGHVS; CDR2 reads FQNEAQ. Trimming removed 5 bases from V and 0 bases from J, with 23 bases in between. This CDR3 has 19 amino acids.

This chain joins TRBV7-2 and TRBJ1-2; D is uncertain. The CDR3 contains 15 residues. V was cut by 10 bases and J by 0 bases, with 18 bases left in between. Germline CDR1 and CDR2: SGHTA and FQGNSA. The DNA for the CDR3 is TGTGCCACCAAAACCGACTCATCTCCTAACTATGGCTACACCTTC. Its translation is CATKTDSSPNYGYTF. Variable domain in full (rest from reference TRBV7-2 and TRBJ1-2): GAGVSQSPSNKVTEKGKDVELRCDPISGHTALYWYRQSLGQGLEFLIYFQGNSAPDKSGLPSDRFSAERTGGSVSTLTIQRTQQEDSAVYLCATKTDSSPNYGYTFGSGTRLTVV.

The chain has TRBV29-1 and TRBJ2-7, with a weak D call TRBD1 (5 bases). CDR1 SQVTM and CDR2 ANQGSEA come from the germline V gene. The germline V and J ends were trimmed by 0 bases and 0 bases, with 9 bases remaining between them. The CDR3 loop spans 14 amino acids. In DNA form, the CDR3 reads TGCAGCGTTGAAGATACAGGCACCTCCTACGAGCAGTACTTC. This sequence encodes CSVEDTGTSYEQYF.

The chain has TRBV11-2 and TRBJ1-5; D gene uncertain. Germline V gene sequence: CDR1 SGHAT, CDR2 FQNNGV. The V and J ends lost 5 bases and 0 bases respectively, with 11 bases between them. CDR3 length: 15 residues. The CDR3 sequence: CASSRGRTSNQPQHF. The CDR3 bases are TGTGCCAGCAGCCGAGGACGGACTAGCAATCAGCCCCAGCATTTT.

The rearrangement uses TRBV29-1 and TRBJ1-2; maybe TRBD1 (5 bases). Germline V gene sequence: CDR1 SQVTM, CDR2 ANQGSEA. V was trimmed by 2 bases and J by 4 bases, leaving 8 bases between them. CDR3 length: 12 amino acids. CDR3: CSVERQSYGYTF. As DNA, the CDR3 is TGCAGCGTTGAAAGACAGTCCTATGGCTACACCTTC. The full variable domain, rest sourced from reference TRBV29-1 and TRBJ1-2, is SAVISQKPSRDICQRGTSLTIQCQVDSQVTMMFWYRQQPGQSLTLIATANQGSEATYESGFVIDKFPISRPNLTFSTLTVSNMSPEDSSIYLCSVERQSYGYTFGSGTRLTVV.

The V and J genes are TRBV28 and TRBJ2-7; TRBD1 matches 10 bases. This CDR3 spans 14 amino acids. The germline gives CDR1 MDHEN, CDR2 SYDVKM. J lost 2 bases, V lost 7 bases, and 5 bases had no gene match. The CDR3 region is CASNDRGRTYEQYF. CDR3 sequence (DNA): TGTGCCAGCAATGACAGGGGGCGAACCTACGAGCAGTACTTC.

The chain links TRBV7-9 to TRBJ2-7; no firm D call. Trimming took 5 bases from V and 4 from J, leaving 15 bases between them. CDR3 length equals 14 residues. Per germline, CDR1 SEHNR and CDR2 FQNEAQ (reference sequence). Here the CDR3 reads CASSLPHKAYEQYF. CDR3 sequence (DNA): TGTGCCAGCAGCCTCCCACATAAAGCGTACGAGCAGTACTTC. Full variable domain (outside the CDR3, taken from reference TRBV7-9 and TRBJ2-7): DTGVSQNPRHKITKRGQNVTFRCDPISEHNRLYWYRQTLGQGPEFLTYFQNEAQLEKSRLLSDRFSAERPKGSFSTLEIQRTEQGDSAMYLCASSLPHKAYEQYFGPGTRLTVT.

This clone was detected once. CDR3 nucleotide sequence: TGCGCCAGCAGCCAAGACTCCCGGGCCCCCGATCCTAACACCGGGGAGCTGTTTTTT. Translating it yields CASSQDSRAPDPNTGELFF. This chain joins TRBV4-1 and TRBJ2-2, with D unresolved. Trimming shortened V by 0 bases and J by 2 bases, and 19 bases separated the two germline ends. The CDR3 length is 19 residues. Germline V CDR1 and CDR2: MGHRA, YSYEKL.